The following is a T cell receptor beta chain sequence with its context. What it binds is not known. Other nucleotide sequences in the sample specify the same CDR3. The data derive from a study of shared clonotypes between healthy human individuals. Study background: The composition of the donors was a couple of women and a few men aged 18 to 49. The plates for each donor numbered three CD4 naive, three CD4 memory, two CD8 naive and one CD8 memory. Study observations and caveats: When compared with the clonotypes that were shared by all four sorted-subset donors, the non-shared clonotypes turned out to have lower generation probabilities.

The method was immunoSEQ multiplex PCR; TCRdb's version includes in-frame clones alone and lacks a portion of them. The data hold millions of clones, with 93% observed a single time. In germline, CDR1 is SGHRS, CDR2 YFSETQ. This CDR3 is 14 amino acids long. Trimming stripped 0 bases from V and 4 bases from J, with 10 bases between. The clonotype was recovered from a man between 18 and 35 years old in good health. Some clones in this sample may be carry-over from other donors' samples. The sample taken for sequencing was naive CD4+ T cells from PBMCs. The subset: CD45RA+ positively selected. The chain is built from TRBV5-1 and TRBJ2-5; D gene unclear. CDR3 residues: CASSLEGFGETQYF. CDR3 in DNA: TGCGCCAGCAGCTTGGAAGGCTTTGGAGAGACCCAGTACTTC.